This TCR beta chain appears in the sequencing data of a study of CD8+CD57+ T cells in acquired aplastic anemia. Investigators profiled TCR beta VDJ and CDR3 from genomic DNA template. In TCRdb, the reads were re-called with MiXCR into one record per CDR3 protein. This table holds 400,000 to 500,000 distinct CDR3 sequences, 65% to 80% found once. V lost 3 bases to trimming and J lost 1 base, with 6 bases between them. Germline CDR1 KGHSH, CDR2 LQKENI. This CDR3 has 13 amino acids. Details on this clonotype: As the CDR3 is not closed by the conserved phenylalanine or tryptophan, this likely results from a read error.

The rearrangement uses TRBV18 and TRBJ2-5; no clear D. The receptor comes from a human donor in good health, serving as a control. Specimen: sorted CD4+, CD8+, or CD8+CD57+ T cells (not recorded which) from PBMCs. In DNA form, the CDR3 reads TGTGCCAGCTCACCTGGAACCCAAGAGACCCAGTACTCC. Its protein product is CASSPGTQETQYS.